Listed below are T cell receptor beta chains from one sample, sequenced in a study of regulatory T cells in long-lasting Graves disease. TCRdb reanalysed the multiplex PCR reads using MiXCR and keeps one entry per CDR3 protein. The sample lists around 420,000 distinct CDR3 sequences, approximately 15% occurring once. These records were also assigned to another study, of T cells in Graves' hyperthyroidism and ophthalmopathy.

The sample consisted of peripheral blood mononuclear cells (PBMCs), taken at new diagnosis, from a patient treated with antithyroid drugs. The receptors come from a woman between 40 and 55 years old with Graves disease. Both conserved end residues are part of each CDR3. A D gene is named only where the DNA matches it firmly. A row's size may be missing; if present it is once, few, many or a size class.

v_gene,d_gene,j_gene,abundance,CDR3nt,CDR3aa
TRBV7-3,-,TRBJ2-1,many,TGTGCCAGCAGCCCGGGGGCCCACAATGAGCAGTTCTTC,CASSPGAHNEQFF
TRBV3-2,-,TRBJ1-1,few,TGTGCCAGCAGCCACCCGGGACAGGTTTGGGCTTTCTTT,CASSHPGQVWAFF
TRBV4-2,TRBD2,TRBJ2-2,few,TGTGCCAGCAGTTTCCTAGCGGGAGACCTAACCGGGGAGCTGTTTTTT,CASSFLAGDLTGELFF
TRBV28,TRBD1,TRBJ1-2,many,TGTGCCAGCAGCCGCACGGACAGGGAGTGGAATGGCTACACCTTC,CASSRTDREWNGYTF
TRBV29-1,TRBD1,TRBJ1-2,-,TGCAGCGTTGAGTCGACAGGGGCCTTCTATGGCTACACCTTC,CSVESTGAFYGYTF
TRBV11-2,TRBD2,TRBJ2-1,many,TGTGCCAGCAGCTCCTCGGGACTAGCGGGATATGAGCAGTTCTTC,CASSSSGLAGYEQFF
TRBV4-3,-,TRBJ1-4,few,TGCGCCAGCAGCCAAGGAGACTCGTTTGCAACTAATGAAAAACTGTTTTTT,CASSQGDSFATNEKLFF
TRBV11-1,TRBD2,TRBJ2-2,many,TGTGCCAGCAGCATTCCGGAACTAGCGGGAGGGCCTGGGGCCGGGGAGCTGTTTTTT,CASSIPELAGGPGAGELFF
TRBV2,-,TRBJ1-1,many,TGTGCCAGCAGTGAAGAGGATTGGGAGAACACTGAAGCTTTCTTT,CASSEEDWENTEAFF
TRBV7-3,-,TRBJ1-1,few,TGTGCCAGCAAGGGCGAGGGAGGCACTGAAGCTTTCTTT,CASKGEGGTEAFF
TRBV15,-,TRBJ1-5,many,TGTGCCACCAGCAGAGATCGGGGGCCCCAGCATTTT,CATSRDRGPQHF
TRBV28,TRBD1,TRBJ2-5,many,TGTGCCAGCAGTTTCTCCAGGGGGCGAGCCTATGAGACCCAGTACTTC,CASSFSRGRAYETQYF
TRBV12-5,TRBD2,TRBJ2-7,many,TGTGCTAGTGGTTTCTCTGGACTAGCGGAGCGGCAGTACTTC,CASGFSGLAERQYF
TRBV6-1,-,TRBJ1-5,-,TGTGCCAGCACCATGTTCGGGCCGAGCAATCAGCCCCAGCATTTT,CASTMFGPSNQPQHF
TRBV5-1,-,TRBJ1-5,many,TGCGCCAGCAGCTTGACAGGGCTGGGGGGCAATCAGCCCCAGCATTTT,CASSLTGLGGNQPQHF
TRBV11-3,-,TRBJ2-3,-,TGTGCCAGCAGCTACCGGCTAGAGAGCACAGATACGCAGTATTTT,CASSYRLESTDTQYF
TRBV7-3,-,TRBJ2-3,many,TGTGCCAGCAGCAGAGGGGGGATCACAGATACGCAGTATTTT,CASSRGGITDTQYF
TRBV27,-,TRBJ2-1,many,TGTGCCAGCAGTTTTCGGCCATACAATGAGCAGTTCTTC,CASSFRPYNEQFF
TRBV11-3,-,TRBJ1-1,many,TGTGCCAGCAGCCCCCGGGAGGGGGAGGCGGTCACTGAAGCTTTCTTT,CASSPREGEAVTEAFF
TRBV12-3/TRBV12-4,TRBD2,TRBJ2-3,-,TGTGCCAGCAGTACCCTACTAGCGTCTGGTACGCAGTATTTT,CASSTLLASGTQYF
TRBV12-3/TRBV12-4,TRBD1,TRBJ1-1,many,TGTGCCAGCAGTCGACAGGGGAACACTGAAGCTTTCTTT,CASSRQGNTEAFF
TRBV11-3,TRBD2,TRBJ2-3,many,TGTGCCAGCAGTAGGACTAGCGATGACACAGATACGCAGTATTTT,CASSRTSDDTDTQYF
TRBV9,-,TRBJ2-2,once,TGTGCCAGCAGCGTAGGGGGGAATCGGACCGGGGAGCTGTTTTTT,CASSVGGNRTGELFF
TRBV30,-,TRBJ2-1,many,TGTGCCTGGAGAGCTGGGATCCATGAGCAGTTCTTC,CAWRAGIHEQFF
TRBV10-3,TRBD2,TRBJ2-7,many,TGTGCCATCAGTGGCACTAGCGGGAGAGGATACGAGCAGTACTTC,CAISGTSGRGYEQYF
TRBV29-1,TRBD2,TRBJ2-1,-,TGCAGCGTCGCCCGGGGGAGGGAGGGAATTGAGCAGTTCTTC,CSVARGREGIEQFF
TRBV20-1,-,TRBJ1-6,many,TGCAGTGCTAGGGATCGGACAGTAACGCTTGCTTCACCCCTCCACTTT,CSARDRTVTLASPLHF
TRBV29-1,-,TRBJ2-1,many,TGCAGCACGTCTCGGGGTTCCTACAATGAGCAGTTCTTC,CSTSRGSYNEQFF
TRBV4-1,-,TRBJ1-2,-,TGCGCCAGCAGCCAGACGGGGCCCGGAACTGCTGGCTACACCTTC,CASSQTGPGTAGYTF
TRBV5-6,-,TRBJ2-5,few,TGTGCCAGCAGCTTGGAGCCTGTAAGGCTGCTGGTAACGGAGACCCAGTACTTC,CASSLEPVRLLVTETQYF
TRBV7-2,-,TRBJ1-2,many,TGTGCCAGCAGCCCTTCGGTTGTCAACTATGGCTACACCTTC,CASSPSVVNYGYTF
TRBV11-2,TRBD2,TRBJ2-1,many,TGTGCCAGCAGCTTATCGGCCGGGACTAGAGATTACAATGAGCAGTTCTTC,CASSLSAGTRDYNEQFF
TRBV11-2,-,TRBJ2-2,many,TGTGCCAGCAGCTCAGGGAACTCGAAGGCTGGGGAGCTGTTTTTT,CASSSGNSKAGELFF
TRBV6-1,TRBD1,TRBJ1-2,few,TGTGCCAGCAGCCGGAGACAGGGGGCTGGCTACACCTTC,CASSRRQGAGYTF
TRBV14,-,TRBJ2-5,-,TGTGCCAGCAGCCAAGATGTTGGGGGGCAAGAGACCCAGTACTTC,CASSQDVGGQETQYF
TRBV9,-,TRBJ2-1,few,TGTGCCAGCCCTCTAAGTAACTGGGAAAACAATGAGCAGTTCTTC,CASPLSNWENNEQFF
TRBV5-1,TRBD1,TRBJ2-7,many,TGCGCCAGCAGCAGGACAGGGTTGGACGAGCAGTACTTC,CASSRTGLDEQYF
TRBV5-1,-,TRBJ2-1,-,TGCGCCAGCAGCTTGGGGGCTTTGGCCGGCGGACCCTACAATGAGCAGTTCTTC,CASSLGALAGGPYNEQFF
TRBV28,TRBD1,TRBJ1-1,few,TGTGCCAGCAGTGGACAGGTACCGGCTGAAGCTTTCTTT,CASSGQVPAEAFF
TRBV7-2,-,TRBJ2-7,many,TGTGCCAGCAGCCGAAGCGGGCACTACGAGCAGTACTTC,CASSRSGHYEQYF
TRBV7-6,TRBD2,TRBJ2-5,few,TGTGCCAGCAGTGCTAGCGGGAGTCCCCAAGAGACCCAGTACTTC,CASSASGSPQETQYF
TRBV7-9,TRBD2,TRBJ2-2,-,TGTGCCAGCAGCTTAGCCGGGAGGCCCACCGGGGAGCTGTTTTTT,CASSLAGRPTGELFF
TRBV9,TRBD1,TRBJ1-4,-,TGTGCCAGCAGCGCCAGCGGGACAGGGAATGAAAAACTGTTTTTT,CASSASGTGNEKLFF
TRBV11-3,TRBD2,TRBJ2-1,many,TGTGCCAGCAGCTGGCGGGAGGGCCAATATGAGCAGTTCTTC,CASSWREGQYEQFF
TRBV20-1,-,TRBJ1-3,-,TGCAGTGCTAGAGTTTTCTCTGGAAACACCATATATTTT,CSARVFSGNTIYF
TRBV6-1,-,TRBJ1-5,many,TGTGCCAGCAGTGAAGCCGACGGTTTTCTTCAGCCCCAGCATTTT,CASSEADGFLQPQHF
TRBV28,-,TRBJ2-3,many,TGTGCCAGCAGTTTTTTTAGTCGAGGCACAGATACGCAGTATTTT,CASSFFSRGTDTQYF
TRBV20-1,-,TRBJ2-3,few,TGCAGCGCGGGGACTCCCCGCACAGATACGCAGTATTTT,CSAGTPRTDTQYF
TRBV2,-,TRBJ1-4,many,TGTGCCAGCAATCGGGGCGCGGATGAAAAACTGTTTTTT,CASNRGADEKLFF
TRBV6-1,-,TRBJ1-3,-,TGTGCCAGCAGTGAAGTTAGGAGGGACACTATATATTTT,CASSEVRRDTIYF
TRBV29-1,-,TRBJ2-1,many,TGCAGCGTTGTACTATTCCGGGGGTACAATGAGCAGTTCTTC,CSVVLFRGYNEQFF
TRBV6-1,-,TRBJ1-5,many,TGTGCCAGCAGTGAACGTAATCGTAGGGAGCCCCAGCATTTT,CASSERNRREPQHF
TRBV6-1,-,TRBJ2-1,-,TGTGCCAGCAGTGAATGGGGACTGAGTGATGAGCAGTTCTTC,CASSEWGLSDEQFF
TRBV11-2,TRBD2,TRBJ2-3,many,TGTGCCAGCAGCCCAAGATTGGTAGCGGGAGCCTCAGATACGCAGTATTTT,CASSPRLVAGASDTQYF
TRBV6-5,TRBD2,TRBJ2-7,-,TGTGCCAGCAGTTACAACAAAGCGGGAGGGCCTTCCTACGAGCAGTACTTC,CASSYNKAGGPSYEQYF